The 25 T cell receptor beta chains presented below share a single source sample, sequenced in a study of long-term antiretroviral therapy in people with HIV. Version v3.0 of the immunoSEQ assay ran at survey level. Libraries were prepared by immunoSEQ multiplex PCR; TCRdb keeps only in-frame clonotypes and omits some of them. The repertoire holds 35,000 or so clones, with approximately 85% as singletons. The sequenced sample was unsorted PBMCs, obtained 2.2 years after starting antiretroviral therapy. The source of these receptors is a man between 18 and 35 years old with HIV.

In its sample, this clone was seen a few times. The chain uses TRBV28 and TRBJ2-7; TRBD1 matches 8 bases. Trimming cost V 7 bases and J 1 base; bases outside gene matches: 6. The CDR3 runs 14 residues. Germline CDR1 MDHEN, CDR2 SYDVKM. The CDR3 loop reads CASKQQGGSYEQYF. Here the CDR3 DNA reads TGTGCCAGCAAGCAACAGGGGGGATCCTACGAGCAGTACTTC.

CDR3 region: CASSFNLFLGENTEAFF. CDR3 nucleotide sequence: TGCGCCAGCAGCTTTAATCTCTTCCTGGGCGAGAACACTGAAGCTTTCTTT. The chain uses TRBV5-1 and TRBJ1-1; unclear D gene. Germline V gives CDR1 SGHRS, CDR2 YFSETQ. This CDR3 is 17 amino acids long. The V end was cut by 2 bases, the J end by 1 base, with 18 bases between. Filled out from reference TRBV5-1 and TRBJ1-1, the complete variable domain reads KAGVTQTPRYLIKTRGQQVTLSCSPISGHRSVSWYQQTPGQGLQFLFEYFSETQRNKGNFPGRFSGRQFSNSRSEMNVSTLELGDSALYLCASSFNLFLGENTEAFFGQGTRLTVV.

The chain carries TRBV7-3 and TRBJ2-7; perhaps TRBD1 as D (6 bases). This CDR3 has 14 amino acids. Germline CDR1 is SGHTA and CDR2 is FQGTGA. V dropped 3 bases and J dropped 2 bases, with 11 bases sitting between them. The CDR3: CASSLVAGAYEQYF. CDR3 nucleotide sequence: TGTGCCAGCAGCTTGGTGGCAGGGGCCTACGAGCAGTACTTC.

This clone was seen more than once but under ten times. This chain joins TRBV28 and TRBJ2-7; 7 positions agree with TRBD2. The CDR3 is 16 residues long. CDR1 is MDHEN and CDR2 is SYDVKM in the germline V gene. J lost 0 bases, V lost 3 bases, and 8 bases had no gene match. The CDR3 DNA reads TGTGCCAGCAGTTTTCTCGGGGTAGCGGGCTCCTACGAGCAGTACTTC. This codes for CASSFLGVAGSYEQYF.

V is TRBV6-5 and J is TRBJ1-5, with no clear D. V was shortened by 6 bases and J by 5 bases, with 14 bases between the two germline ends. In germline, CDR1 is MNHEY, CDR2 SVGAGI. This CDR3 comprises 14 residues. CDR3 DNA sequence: TGTGCCAGCAGGCAGTGGCAAGGAGATCAGCCCCAGCATTTT. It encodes CASRQWQGDQPQHF.

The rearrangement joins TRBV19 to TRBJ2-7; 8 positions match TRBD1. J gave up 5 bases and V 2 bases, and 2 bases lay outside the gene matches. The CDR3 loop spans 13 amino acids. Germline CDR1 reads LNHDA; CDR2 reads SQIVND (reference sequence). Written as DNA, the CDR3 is TGTGCCAGTAGTATACAGGGGGCCCACGAGCAGTACTTC. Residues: CASSIQGAHEQYF.

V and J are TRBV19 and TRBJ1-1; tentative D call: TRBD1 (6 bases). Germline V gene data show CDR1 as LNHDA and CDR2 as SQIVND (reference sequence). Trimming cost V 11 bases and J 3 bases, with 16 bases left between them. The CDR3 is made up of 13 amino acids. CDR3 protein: CAVNAGGHTEAFF. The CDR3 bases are TGTGCCGTTAACGCTGGGGGGCACACTGAAGCTTTCTTT.

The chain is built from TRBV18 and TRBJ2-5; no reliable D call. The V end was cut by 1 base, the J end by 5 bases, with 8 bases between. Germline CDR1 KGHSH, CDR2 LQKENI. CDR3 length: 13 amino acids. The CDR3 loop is CASSPLGDETQYF. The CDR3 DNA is TGTGCCAGCTCACCACTAGGAGACGAGACCCAGTACTTC.

The CDR3 coding sequence is TGTGCCAGCAGCATTTATCTTAGCTCTGGAAACACCATATATTTT. The encoded protein is CASSIYLSSGNTIYF. V and J are TRBV7-2 and TRBJ1-3, with D uncertain. The V end was cut by 5 bases, the J end by 0 bases, with 11 bases between. This CDR3 is built from 15 residues. Germline CDR1 reads SGHTA; CDR2 reads FQGNSA.

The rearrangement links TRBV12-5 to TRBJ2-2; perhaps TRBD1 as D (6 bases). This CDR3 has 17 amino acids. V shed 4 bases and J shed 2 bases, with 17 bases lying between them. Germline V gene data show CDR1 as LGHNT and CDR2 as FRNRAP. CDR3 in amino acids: CASGSAGTNLNTGELFF. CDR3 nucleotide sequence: TGTGCTAGTGGTTCGGCTGGGACAAACCTTAACACCGGGGAGCTGTTTTTT.

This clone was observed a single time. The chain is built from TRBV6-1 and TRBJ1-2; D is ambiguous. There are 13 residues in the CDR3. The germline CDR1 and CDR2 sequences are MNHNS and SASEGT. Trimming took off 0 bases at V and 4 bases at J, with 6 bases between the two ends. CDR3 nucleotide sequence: TGTGCCAGCAGTGAAGCGTTTCGCTATGGCTACACCTTC. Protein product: CASSEAFRYGYTF.

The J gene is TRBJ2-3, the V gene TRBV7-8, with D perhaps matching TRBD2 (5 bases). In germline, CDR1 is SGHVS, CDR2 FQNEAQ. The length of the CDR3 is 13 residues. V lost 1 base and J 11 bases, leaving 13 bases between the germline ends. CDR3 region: CASSLGPARGQYF. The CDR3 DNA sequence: TGTGCCAGCAGCTTAGGTCCAGCCCGGGGGCAGTATTTT.

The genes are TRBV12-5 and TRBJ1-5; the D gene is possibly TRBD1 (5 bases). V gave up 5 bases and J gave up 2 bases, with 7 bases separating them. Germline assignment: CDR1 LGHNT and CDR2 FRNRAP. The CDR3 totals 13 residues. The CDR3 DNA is TGTGCTAGTGGTCGGGGCGGCAATCAGCCCCAGCATTTT. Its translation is CASGRGGNQPQHF.

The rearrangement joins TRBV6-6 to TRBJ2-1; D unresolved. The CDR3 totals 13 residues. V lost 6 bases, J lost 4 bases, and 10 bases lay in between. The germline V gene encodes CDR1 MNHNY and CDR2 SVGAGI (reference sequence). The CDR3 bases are TGTGCCAGCAGCCCTGACCAGTACAATGAGCAGTTCTTC. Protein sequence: CASSPDQYNEQFF.

This chain's CDR3 is CASSAIARNEQYF. As DNA, the CDR3 is TGTGCCAGCAGCGCCATTGCGCGGAACGAGCAGTACTTC. The chain couples TRBV7-2 to TRBJ2-5; D ambiguous. The J call is uncertain, as TRBJ2-7 better fits the DNA end. Germline loops: CDR1 SGHTA, CDR2 FQGNSA. The CDR3 sequence is 13 residues long.

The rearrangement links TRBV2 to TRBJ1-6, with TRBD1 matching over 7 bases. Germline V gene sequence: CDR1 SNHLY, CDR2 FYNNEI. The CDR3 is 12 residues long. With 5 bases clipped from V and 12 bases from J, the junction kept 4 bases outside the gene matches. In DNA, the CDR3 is TGTGCCAGCAGTTTAACAGGGGTACCCCTCCACTTT. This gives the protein CASSLTGVPLHF. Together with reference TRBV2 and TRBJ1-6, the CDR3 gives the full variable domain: EPEVTQTPSHQVTQMGQEVILRCVPISNHLYFYWYRQILGQKVEFLVSFYNNEISEKSEIFDDQFSVERPDGSNFTLKIRSTKLEDSAMYFCASSLTGVPLHFGNGTRLTVT.

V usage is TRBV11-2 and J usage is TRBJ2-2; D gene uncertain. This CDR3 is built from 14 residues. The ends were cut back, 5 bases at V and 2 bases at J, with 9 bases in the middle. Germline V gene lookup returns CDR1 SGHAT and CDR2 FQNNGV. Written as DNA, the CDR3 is TGTGCCAGCAGCCTAAACATAAACACCGGGGAGCTGTTTTTT. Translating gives CASSLNINTGELFF.

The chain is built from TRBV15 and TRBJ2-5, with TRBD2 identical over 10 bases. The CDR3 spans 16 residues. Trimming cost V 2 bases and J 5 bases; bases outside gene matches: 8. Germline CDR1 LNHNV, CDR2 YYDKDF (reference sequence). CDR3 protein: CATSRRSGGAGETQYF. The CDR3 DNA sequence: TGTGCCACCAGCAGAAGAAGCGGGGGGGCCGGGGAGACCCAGTACTTC.

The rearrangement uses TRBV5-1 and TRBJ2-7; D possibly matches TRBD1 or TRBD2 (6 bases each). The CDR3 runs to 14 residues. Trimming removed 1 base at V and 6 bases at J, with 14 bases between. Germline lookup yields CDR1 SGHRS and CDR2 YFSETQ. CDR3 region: CASSLNSGAGEQYF. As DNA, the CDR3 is TGCGCCAGCAGCTTGAACTCGGGGGCCGGCGAGCAGTACTTC.

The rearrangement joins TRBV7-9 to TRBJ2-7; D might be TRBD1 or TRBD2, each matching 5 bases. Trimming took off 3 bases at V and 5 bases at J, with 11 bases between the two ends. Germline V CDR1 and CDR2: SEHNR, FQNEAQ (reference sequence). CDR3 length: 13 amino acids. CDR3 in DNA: TGTGCCAGCAGCTTGAGCAGGGACCACGAGCAGTACTTC. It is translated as CASSLSRDHEQYF.

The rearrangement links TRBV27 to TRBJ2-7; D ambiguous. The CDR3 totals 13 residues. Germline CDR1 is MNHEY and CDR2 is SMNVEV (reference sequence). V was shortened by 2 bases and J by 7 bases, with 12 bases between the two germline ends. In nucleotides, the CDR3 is TGTGCCAGCAGTTTAGGTCCTCACCGGGAGCAGTACTTC. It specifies CASSLGPHREQYF.

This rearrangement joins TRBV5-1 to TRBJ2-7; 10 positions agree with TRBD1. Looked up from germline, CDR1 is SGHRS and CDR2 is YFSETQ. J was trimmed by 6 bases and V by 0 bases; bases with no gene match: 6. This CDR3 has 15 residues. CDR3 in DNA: TGCGCCAGCAGCTTGGATGGGACAGGGGCGACCGAGCAGTACTTC. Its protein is CASSLDGTGATEQYF.

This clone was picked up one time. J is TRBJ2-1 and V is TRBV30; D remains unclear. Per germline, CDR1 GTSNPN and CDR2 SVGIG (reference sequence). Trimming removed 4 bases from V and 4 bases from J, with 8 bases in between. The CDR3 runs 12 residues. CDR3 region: CAWTTPYNEQFF. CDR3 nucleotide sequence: TGTGCCTGGACCACTCCGTACAATGAGCAGTTCTTC.

CDR3 DNA sequence: TGTGCCAGCAGCTTAGGTGACGGACAGCAGTACTTC. Translating gives CASSLGDGQQYF. This sequence joins TRBV7-9 and TRBJ2-5, with D perhaps TRBD1 (6 bases). Germline V gene data show CDR1 as SEHNR and CDR2 as FQNEAQ (reference sequence). The CDR3 spans 12 residues. Trimming removed 1 base at V and 11 bases at J, with 11 bases between.

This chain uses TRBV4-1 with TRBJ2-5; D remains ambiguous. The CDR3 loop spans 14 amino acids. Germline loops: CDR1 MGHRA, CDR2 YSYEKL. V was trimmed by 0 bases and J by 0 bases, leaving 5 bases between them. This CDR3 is CASSQDSYQETQYF. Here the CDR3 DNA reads TGCGCCAGCAGCCAAGATTCCTACCAAGAGACCCAGTACTTC.